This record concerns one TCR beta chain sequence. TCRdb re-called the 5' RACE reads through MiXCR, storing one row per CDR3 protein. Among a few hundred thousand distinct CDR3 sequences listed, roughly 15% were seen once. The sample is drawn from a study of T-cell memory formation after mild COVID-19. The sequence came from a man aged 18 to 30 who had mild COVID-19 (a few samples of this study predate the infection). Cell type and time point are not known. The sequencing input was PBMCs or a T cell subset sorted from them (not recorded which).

The CDR3 reads CASSVYGYEQYF. CDR3 nucleotides: TGTGCCAGCAGCGTTTATGGCTACGAGCAGTACTTC. The rearrangement links TRBV9 to TRBJ2-7; the D is unclear. Trimming cost V 2 bases and J 3 bases, with 6 bases left between them. This CDR3 has 12 amino acids. Per the germline V gene, CDR1 is SGDLS and CDR2 is YYNGEE.